This T cell receptor (beta chain) appears in the sequencing data of a study of Graves' ophthalmopathy and Graves' hyperthyroidism. Overall study context: Investigators collected peripheral blood at initial diagnosis, before any treatment was given.

In regard to this clonotype: Its antigen remains unidentified. The junction differs from germline at one of its ends, possibly a read error.

This CDR3 has 14 residues. Newly diagnosed hyperthyroidism donors, aged 18 to 65, duration under 2 months. Scientists amplified the TCR beta CDR3 regions from RNA transcripts. HTBI-primed RT-PCR formed the first round, and a multiplex PCR formed the second. TCRdb ran MiXCR on the multiplex PCR reads and lists one entry per CDR3 protein. The sample yields some 380,000 distinct CDR3 sequences, roughly 14% seen once. Study findings and constraints: In blood appeared most of the expanded thyroid clonotypes whose frequency exceeded 0.001. Progression of ophthalmopathy was predicted by the model with approximately 71% sensitivity and approximately 72% specificity.

The TCR sequence derives from a young woman with stable Graves' hyperthyroidism. The V and J genes are TRBV12-3 or TRBV12-4 and TRBJ1-1; D gene uncertain. The material sequenced was peripheral blood. The chain's CDR3 is CASSLYSLNTEALF. The CDR3 coding sequence is TGTGCCAGCAGTTTATACAGCTTGAACACTGAAGCTCTCTTT.